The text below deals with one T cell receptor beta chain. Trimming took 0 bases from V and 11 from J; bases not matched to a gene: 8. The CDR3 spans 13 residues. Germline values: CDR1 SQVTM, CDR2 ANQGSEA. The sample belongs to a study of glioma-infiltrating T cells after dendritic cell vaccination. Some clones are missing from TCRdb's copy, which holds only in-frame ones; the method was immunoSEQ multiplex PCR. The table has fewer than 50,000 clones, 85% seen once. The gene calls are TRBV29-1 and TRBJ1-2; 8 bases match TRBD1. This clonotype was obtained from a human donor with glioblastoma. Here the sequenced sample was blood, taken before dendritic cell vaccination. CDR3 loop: CSVEDHRTGPYTF. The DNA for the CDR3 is TGCAGCGTTGAAGATCACAGGACAGGGCCGTACACCTTC.